This TCR beta chain was sequenced during a study of technical replicates of blood from a handful of donors. This clone has at least ten counts. Assay: immunoSEQ multiplex PCR; the TCRdb copy retains only in-frame clones and omits some. The top ten clones hold roughly 3.9% of a sample with 80,000 or so clones, about 81% of them seen once. The CDR3 is 13 amino acids. Deletions cut 0 bases from V and 6 bases from J, with 11 bases between. The germline CDR1 and CDR2 sequences are GTSNPN and SVGIG (reference sequence). The chain employs TRBV30 and TRBJ1-2; D possibly corresponds to TRBD1 (5 bases). The sample taken for sequencing was PBMCs. This TCR derives from a human donor in good health. Some clones in this sample may be carry-over from other donors' samples. The CDR3 DNA sequence: TGTGCCTGGAGTGTACGTGGGGGGGATGGCTACACCTTC. It specifies CAWSVRGGDGYTF.